This T cell receptor beta chain emerged from a study of blood T cell repertoires in COVID-19. On the study more broadly: PBMCs, B-cell-depleted T cells, or T cells were the source of the cDNA or gDNA that made up the material.

Germline V gene data show CDR1 as MDHEN and CDR2 as SYDVKM. The CDR3 is made up of 15 amino acids. After removal of 6 bases from V and 2 bases from J, the junction contained 4 bases not matched to a gene. Using immunoSEQ multiplex PCR, the repertoire was profiled, and TCRdb retains in-frame clones only, with some absent. The data contain tens of thousands of clones, about 90% of them singletons. The sample consisted of peripheral blood. The gene calls are TRBV28 and TRBJ2-6; 7 bases line up with TRBD2. This clonotype was obtained from a human donor with active COVID-19. The donor label of this sample is uncertain. Written as DNA, the CDR3 is TGTGCCAGCAGCCTGGGGGGGGCTGGGGCCAACGTCCTGACTTTC. Translated, it gives CASSLGGAGANVLTF. The full variable domain, its missing parts supplied by reference TRBV28 and TRBJ2-6, is DVKVTQSSRYLVKRTGEKVFLECVQDMDHENMFWYRQDPGLGLRLIYFSYDVKMKEKGDIPEGYSVSREKKERFSLILESASTNQTSMYLCASSLGGAGANVLTFGAGSRLTVL.